These T cell receptor beta chains were read from a single sample in a study of T cells in Graves' hyperthyroidism and ophthalmopathy. TCRdb reprocessed the multiplex PCR reads with MiXCR, giving one entry per CDR3 protein. The table records around 350,000 distinct CDR3 sequences, 15% to 17% of them present only once. Sequencing was carried out using blood. The receptors originated from a young woman with Graves' hyperthyroidism that later progressed to Graves' ophthalmopathy. Each CDR3 is given with its conserved first and last residue. D genes are given only for firm matches. Size values are once, few and many counts, or a class for expanded clones, and some rows have none.

TRBV12-3/TRBV12-4	TRBJ2-2	many	TRBD1	CASRTGTGLGELFF	TGTGCCAGCAGGACCGGGACAGGGCTTGGGGAGCTGTTTTTT
TRBV7-8	TRBJ2-3	many	TRBD2	CATNLAGGLTDTQYF	TGTGCCACTAACCTAGCGGGAGGTTTAACAGATACGCAGTATTTT
TRBV15	TRBJ2-5	few	TRBD1	CATSREQGAWETQYF	TGTGCCACCAGCAGAGAACAGGGGGCATGGGAGACCCAGTACTTC
TRBV28	TRBJ2-1	.	TRBD2	CASSYRTSGRSNEQFF	TGTGCCAGCAGTTACCGGACTAGCGGGAGATCGAATGAGCAGTTCTTC
TRBV20-1	TRBJ2-3	few	TRBD2	CSARHPQGGDTQYF	TGCAGTGCTAGGCACCCCCAGGGAGGGGATACGCAGTATTTT
TRBV27	TRBJ2-5	many	.	CASKFHTLGQETQYF	TGTGCCAGCAAGTTTCATACACTGGGACAAGAGACCCAGTACTTC
TRBV4-3	TRBJ2-5	few	.	CASSQGVWETQYF	TGCGCCAGCAGCCAAGGGGTTTGGGAGACCCAGTACTTC
TRBV7-9	TRBJ1-1	many	.	CASSLSEGLGMNTEAFF	TGTGCCAGCAGCTTAAGTGAAGGGCTAGGTATGAACACTGAAGCTTTCTTT
TRBV27	TRBJ1-4	many	.	CASSPHLGQELFF	TGTGCCAGCAGTCCCCACTTGGGCCAGGAACTGTTTTTT
TRBV9	TRBJ2-3	.	.	CASSEKGLADTQYF	TGTGCCAGCAGCGAGAAGGGTTTAGCAGATACGCAGTATTTT
TRBV6-1	TRBJ2-1	many	TRBD2	CASRPGGPNEQFF	TGTGCCAGCAGGCCGGGAGGGCCAAATGAGCAGTTCTTC
TRBV7-9	TRBJ1-2	.	TRBD1	CASSSGTGPFGYTF	TGTGCCAGCAGTTCCGGGACAGGGCCTTTTGGCTACACCTTC
TRBV7-2	TRBJ2-1	.	.	CASSLGHSRFSGEQFF	TGTGCCAGCAGCTTAGGGCACTCCAGATTCTCCGGTGAGCAGTTCTTC
TRBV5-4	TRBJ2-3	many	.	CASSSTRTATDTQYF	TGTGCCAGCAGCTCGACCCGGACAGCTACAGATACGCAGTATTTT
TRBV30	TRBJ1-5	many	.	CAWGQGSNQPQHF	TGTGCCTGGGGCCAGGGAAGCAATCAGCCCCAGCATTTT
TRBV28	TRBJ1-2	few	.	CASNTGSYGYTF	TGTGCCAGCAATACAGGTTCCTATGGCTACACCTTC
TRBV7-3	TRBJ2-1	.	.	CASSHPGTYNEQFF	TGTGCCAGCAGCCACCCGGGGACGTACAATGAGCAGTTCTTC
TRBV2	TRBJ2-7	many	.	CASSGTTVTYEQYF	TGTGCCAGCAGTGGTACGACAGTAACCTACGAGCAGTACTTC
TRBV2	TRBJ1-1	many	.	CASSKGERERTFF	TGTGCCAGCAGTAAAGGGGAACGAGAGCGAACTTTCTTT
TRBV20-1	TRBJ2-7	.	TRBD2	CSARVAGAPYEQYF	TGCAGTGCTAGAGTAGCGGGAGCTCCCTACGAGCAGTACTTC
TRBV7-9	TRBJ2-5	many	.	CASSLAGARRRETQYF	TGTGCCAGCAGCTTAGCGGGGGCGAGAAGGAGGGAGACCCAGTACTTC
TRBV11-2	TRBJ2-2	many	TRBD2	CASSLSGTSGNTGELFF	TGTGCCAGCAGCTTATCAGGGACTAGCGGGAATACCGGGGAGCTGTTTTTT
TRBV18	TRBJ2-7	few	.	CASSPRTGISTYEQYF	TGTGCCAGCTCACCCCGAACAGGGATTTCTACCTACGAGCAGTACTTC
TRBV6-1	TRBJ1-2	.	TRBD1	CASSEAGQDGYTF	TGTGCCAGCAGTGAGGCGGGACAGGATGGCTACACCTTC
TRBV28	TRBJ2-1	many	TRBD2	CASRPLAGDYNEQFF	TGTGCCAGCAGACCACTAGCGGGAGACTACAATGAGCAGTTCTTC
TRBV11-2	TRBJ1-1	many	.	CASSSNRGSEAFF	TGTGCCAGCAGCTCAAATAGGGGGAGTGAAGCTTTCTTT
TRBV20-1	TRBJ2-7	few	.	CSARDQGYEQYF	TGCAGTGCTAGAGATCAAGGCTACGAGCAGTACTTC
TRBV5-6	TRBJ2-1	.	TRBD1	CASSLNRGHGQFF	TGTGCCAGCAGCTTGAACAGGGGGCATGGGCAGTTCTTC
TRBV9	TRBJ2-3	many	.	CASSVVPFGREFTDTQYF	TGTGCCAGCAGCGTAGTTCCCTTCGGACGGGAGTTCACAGATACGCAGTATTTT
TRBV20-1	TRBJ2-1	.	.	CSAREYVEASYNEQFF	TGCAGTGCTAGAGAGTATGTTGAGGCCTCCTACAATGAGCAGTTCTTC
TRBV28	TRBJ2-2	many	.	CASSFLIRDELFF	TGTGCCAGCAGTTTCCTTATCCGGGACGAGCTGTTTTTT